This TCR beta chain is from a study of cytomegalovirus exposure and HLA in healthy donors. Notes on the study in general: Sequencing had likely introduced a cluster of highly shared sequence variants as an artifact.

PCR used 60 Vbeta primers and 13 Jbeta primers. Data came from immunoSEQ multiplex PCR; TCRdb stores just in-frame clones and leaves some out. Of over 150,000 clones in the sample, roughly 87% are singletons; the top ten hold 0.2% to 0.3%. Trimming stripped 8 bases from V and 4 bases from J, with 17 bases between. The CDR3 spans 14 residues. CDR1 is MGHDK and CDR2 is SYGVNS in the germline V gene. This clone was seen just once. Its antigen is currently unknown. Specimen: PBMCs. The chain couples TRBV25-1 to TRBJ1-2; a weak D match, TRBD1 (5 bases). This sequence originates from a girl in the first two years of life in good health and CMV-seronegative. CDR3: CASLPSGGGYGYTF. The CDR3 DNA reads TGTGCCAGCCTTCCCTCTGGGGGAGGCTATGGCTACACCTTC.